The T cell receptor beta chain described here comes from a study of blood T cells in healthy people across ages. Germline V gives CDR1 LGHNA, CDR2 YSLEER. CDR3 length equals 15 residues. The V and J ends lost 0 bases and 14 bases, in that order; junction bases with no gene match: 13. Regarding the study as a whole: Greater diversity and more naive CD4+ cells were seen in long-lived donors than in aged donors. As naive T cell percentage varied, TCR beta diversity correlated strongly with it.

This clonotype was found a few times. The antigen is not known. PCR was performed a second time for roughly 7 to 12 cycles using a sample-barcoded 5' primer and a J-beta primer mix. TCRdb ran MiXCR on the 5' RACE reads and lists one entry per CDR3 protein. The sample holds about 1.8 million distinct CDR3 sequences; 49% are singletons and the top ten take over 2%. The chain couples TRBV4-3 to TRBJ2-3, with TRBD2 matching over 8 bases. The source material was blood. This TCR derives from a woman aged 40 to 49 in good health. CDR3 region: CASSQDGFDGTSPYF. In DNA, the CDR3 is TGCGCCAGCAGCCAAGATGGGTTTGACGGGACTAGTCCGTATTTT.